A single sample is the source of the 17 T cell receptor beta chains below, sequenced in a study of T cell responses to AZD1222 COVID-19 vaccine. TCRdb's table, derived via immunoSEQ multiplex PCR, lists solely in-frame clones and lacks some. The top ten clones hold roughly 8.9% of a sample with about 110,000 clones, about 90% of them seen once. Sequenced here: peripheral blood, sampled 28 days after the second AZD1222 dose. The receptors derive from an adult who received the AZD1222 COVID-19 vaccine.

CDR3 sequence reads: CASRAAVTSTDTQYF. The CDR3 bases are TGTGCCAGCAGGGCAGCTGTTACTAGCACAGATACGCAGTATTTT. The chain recombines TRBV4-2 with TRBJ2-3; D not certain. The germline V and J ends were trimmed by 6 bases and 0 bases, with 13 bases remaining between them. CDR1 and CDR2 from the germline V gene are LGHNA and YNFKEQ. The CDR3 totals 15 residues.

The gene calls are TRBV7-3 and TRBJ2-2, with D uncertain. V lost 2 bases, J lost 5 bases, and 6 bases lay in between. The germline gives CDR1 SGHTA, CDR2 FQGTGA. There are 13 residues in the CDR3. The CDR3 DNA is TGTGCCAGCAGCTTAGGCAGTACCGGGGAGCTGTTTTTT. Translated: CASSLGSTGELFF.

CDR3 protein: CATSRKSPGQGDNEQFF. The CDR3 DNA reads as TGTGCCACCAGCAGAAAGTCTCCGGGACAGGGTGACAATGAGCAGTTCTTC. V usage is TRBV15 and J usage is TRBJ2-1, with 9 bases lining up with TRBD1. CDR1 and CDR2 from the germline V gene are LNHNV and YYDKDF (reference sequence). The CDR3 is 17 residues long. J was trimmed by 5 bases and V by 2 bases; bases with no gene match: 10.

V gene TRBV6-5 combines with J gene TRBJ2-3; 12 bases fit TRBD2. The CDR3 loop spans 15 amino acids. The germline V gene encodes CDR1 MNHEY and CDR2 SVGAGI. J gave up 4 bases and V 7 bases, and 6 bases lay outside the gene matches. The CDR3 bases are TGTGCCAGCAAACGACTAGCGGGGGCGGCAGATACGCAGTATTTT. It codes for CASKRLAGAADTQYF.

V is TRBV28 and J is TRBJ1-3, with D perhaps TRBD1 (5 bases). This CDR3 region has 16 residues. Trimming removed 5 bases from V and 0 bases from J, with 14 bases in between. Germline CDR1 is MDHEN and CDR2 is SYDVKM. In nucleotides, the CDR3 is TGTGCCAGCAGTGCCGCGGGACGTTCCTCTGGAAACACCATATATTTT. It specifies CASSAAGRSSGNTIYF.

The rearrangement uses TRBV2 and TRBJ2-3; D uncertain. From germline, CDR1 is SNHLY and CDR2 FYNNEI. The CDR3 is made up of 13 amino acids. Trimming took 6 bases from V and 4 from J, leaving 11 bases between them. The CDR3 coding sequence is TGTGCCAGCAGGCCCCAGTGGTCAGATACGCAGTATTTT. It encodes CASRPQWSDTQYF.

This rearrangement joins TRBV2 to TRBJ1-1, with D tentatively TRBD1 (5 bases). Germline assignment: CDR1 SNHLY and CDR2 FYNNEI. Trimming took off 8 bases at V and 4 bases at J, with 8 bases between the two ends. CDR3 length: 11 amino acids. CDR3 residues: CASPGGTEAFF. The CDR3 DNA is TGTGCCAGCCCGGGGGGCACTGAAGCTTTCTTT.

The rearrangement links TRBV19 to TRBJ1-2; TRBD1 is a possible D gene (5 bases). Germline CDR1 reads LNHDA; CDR2 reads SQIVND (reference sequence). Trimming stripped 6 bases from V and 7 bases from J, with 12 bases between. This CDR3 is built from 12 residues. CDR3 sequence (DNA): TGTGCCAGTAGCTACGACAGTTTTGGCTACACCTTC. Translating it yields CASSYDSFGYTF. Full variable domain (rest looked up from reference TRBV19 and TRBJ1-2): DGGITQSPKYLFRKEGQNVTLSCEQNLNHDAMYWYRQDPGQGLRLIYYSQIVNDFQKGDIAEGYSVSREKKESFPLTVTSAQKNPTAFYLCASSYDSFGYTFGSGTRLTVV.

The chain employs TRBV27 and TRBJ1-6; D unresolved. The CDR3 covers 16 residues. CDR1 and CDR2 (germline): MNHEY, SMNVEV (reference sequence). V gave up 2 bases and J gave up 9 bases, with 17 bases separating them. The CDR3 DNA reads as TGTGCCAGCAGTTTAGAGGCCGCCCTGTGGGGTTCACCCCTCCACTTT. Translating it yields CASSLEAALWGSPLHF.

The chain uses TRBV10-3 and TRBJ1-6, with D unclear. Germline CDR1 and CDR2: ENHRY and SYGVKD. CDR3 length: 14 amino acids. V was pared by 3 bases and J by 8 bases, with 11 bases between. Written as DNA, the CDR3 is TGTGCCATCAGTGACAAGGCCCTTGATTCACCCCTCCACTTT. Amino acids: CAISDKALDSPLHF.

CDR3 amino acids: CASRPGQIYGYTF. In DNA, the CDR3 is TGTGCCAGCAGACCGGGACAGATCTATGGCTACACCTTC. The V call is TRBV5-5, the J call TRBJ1-2; 7 nucleotides agree with TRBD1. CDR3 length: 13 amino acids. J gave up 4 bases and V 5 bases, and 5 bases lay outside the gene matches. The germline CDR1 and CDR2 sequences are SGHKS and YYEKEE (reference sequence).

This chain links TRBV2 with TRBJ1-5; 8 nucleotides line up with TRBD1. V gave up 5 bases and J gave up 7 bases; unmatched junction bases: 7. This CDR3 is built from 14 residues. Per germline, CDR1 SNHLY and CDR2 FYNNEI. CDR3 residues: CASSTQGVKQPQHF. The DNA for the CDR3 is TGTGCCAGCAGTACACAGGGGGTGAAGCAGCCCCAGCATTTT.

The V and J genes are TRBV7-9 and TRBJ2-1; weak D call: TRBD1 (5 bases). This CDR3 region has 19 residues. The germline V gene has CDR1 SEHNR and CDR2 FQNEAQ (reference sequence). Trimming left V 1 base short and J 4 bases short, with 23 bases between. This CDR3 is CASSLGPGSTSGLYNEQFF. The CDR3 nucleotides are TGTGCCAGCAGCTTAGGCCCCGGGTCGACCTCAGGGCTTTACAATGAGCAGTTCTTC.

The sample holds one count of this clone. The chain recombines TRBV10-1 with TRBJ1-5; 8 bases align to TRBD1. The CDR3 is made up of 16 amino acids. Trimming removed 7 bases from V and 8 bases from J; junction bases left unmatched: 16. Germline CDR1 reads WNHNN; CDR2 reads SYGVQD (reference sequence). The CDR3 DNA reads as TGCGCCAGCACCCCGCTAAAGACAGGGGAAATAGAGCCCCAGCATTTT. Amino acid sequence: CASTPLKTGEIEPQHF.

This clone was recorded only once. The chain recombines TRBV28 with TRBJ1-5, with D possibly matching TRBD1 (5 bases). Germline assignment: CDR1 MDHEN and CDR2 SYDVKM. This CDR3 has 16 amino acids. The V gene lost 0 bases and the J gene lost 3 bases, with 12 bases spanning the gap. CDR3 residues: CASSLWGGEFNQPQHF. In DNA, the CDR3 is TGTGCCAGCAGTTTATGGGGGGGGGAGTTCAATCAGCCCCAGCATTTT. Combining the CDR3 with reference TRBV28 and TRBJ1-5 gives the whole variable domain DVKVTQSSRYLVKRTGEKVFLECVQDMDHENMFWYRQDPGLGLRLIYFSYDVKMKEKGDIPEGYSVSREKKERFSLILESASTNQTSMYLCASSLWGGEFNQPQHFGDGTRLSIL.

The V and J genes are TRBV27 and TRBJ1-5, with D possibly matching TRBD1 (6 bases). V was shortened by 4 bases and J by 16 bases, with 23 bases between the two germline ends. The CDR3 is 14 residues long. Germline lookup yields CDR1 MNHEY and CDR2 SMNVEV (reference sequence). The CDR3 coding sequence is TGTGCCAGCAGTTCCATCCTAGGGGGGGGAGCGACACATTTT. It translates to CASSSILGGGATHF.

The chain's CDR3 is CASSRSGTESYEQYF. DNA of the CDR3: TGCGCCAGCAGCCGTTCCGGGACAGAAAGCTACGAGCAGTACTTC. The chain employs TRBV5-1 and TRBJ2-7; 7 bases are shared with TRBD1. This CDR3 is built from 15 residues. V shed 4 bases, J shed 3 bases, and the junction held 10 bases outside the gene matches. Germline V gene sequence: CDR1 SGHRS, CDR2 YFSETQ.